Presented here are 32 T cell receptor beta chains from one specimen sequenced in a study of glioma-infiltrating T cells (dated by TCRdb to between 2015 and 2016). TCRdb lists the instrument as Illumina MiSeq. TCR alpha and beta CDR3 regions were amplified with the iRepertoire nested amplicon-rescue multiplex PCR (arm-PCR) platform from RNA. TCRdb trimmed the raw reads at Q25, called clones with MiXCR and kept productive beta chains. Here each entry gathers all rows of one CDR3 protein and keeps the most common genes and DNA. The sample table shows 300,000 to 400,000 distinct CDR3 sequences, and 41% are seen once. The leading ten clones occupy about 12% of the sample. The sequenced sample was glioma tissue, nonneoplastic brain tissue, or PBMCs (not recorded which). Receptor source: a human donor with low-grade glioma or glioblastoma, undergoing nonglioma brain surgery, or in good health (not recorded which).

As regards this clonotype: A read error may be the cause here, since a much bigger clone is one base away. The chain links TRBV6-1 to TRBJ1-5; D possibly corresponds to TRBD1 (6 bases). The CDR3 has 16 amino acids. Germline V gene data show CDR1 as MNHNS and CDR2 as SASEGT. The DNA for the CDR3 is TGTGCCAGCTGTGAATCGGGGGCATTTGGGAATCAGCCCCAGCATTTT. Encoded protein: CASCESGAFGNQPQHF.

The chain is built from TRBV28 and TRBJ1-2; no definite D call. Germline CDR1 and CDR2: MDHEN and SYDVKM. The CDR3 is 13 residues long. V shed 6 bases and J shed 4 bases, with 12 bases lying between them. CDR3 DNA: TGTGCCAGCAGCCCTCAGCCCTTCTATGGCTACACCTTC. It specifies CASSPQPFYGYTF.

This clonotype was detected only a few times. The V call is TRBV4-1, the J call TRBJ1-1; no firm D call. In germline, CDR1 is MGHRA, CDR2 YSYEKL. This CDR3 has 12 amino acids. V dropped 4 bases and J dropped 10 bases, with 13 bases sitting between them. The CDR3 sequence: CASSPFPGLAFF. In DNA, the CDR3 is TGCGCCAGCAGCCCATTCCCTGGGTTAGCTTTCTTT.

This clonotype was recorded at least ten times. The chain has TRBV15 and TRBJ1-1; 12 positions agree with TRBD1. The CDR3 sequence is 14 residues long. Germline CDR1 LNHNV, CDR2 YYDKDF (reference sequence). Trimming cost V 0 bases and J 12 bases; bases outside gene matches: 5. CDR3 in amino acids: CATSRDRDRGPSFF. CDR3 DNA: TGTGCCACCAGCAGAGACCGGGACAGGGGGCCGTCTTTCTTT.

Ten or more counts support this clonotype. The chain couples TRBV25-1 to TRBJ2-7; 7 bases line up with TRBD2. The V segment lost 3 bases and the J segment 4 bases; nucleotides outside the gene matches: 3. From germline, CDR1 is MGHDK and CDR2 SYGVNS. The CDR3 runs 13 residues. Here the CDR3 DNA reads TGTGCCAGCAGTGAGGGGGGGAGGTACGAGCAGTACTTC. Translation gives CASSEGGRYEQYF.

The chain has TRBV28 and TRBJ1-2; D remains unclear. CDR1 is MDHEN and CDR2 is SYDVKM in the germline V gene. This CDR3 is built from 11 residues. CDR3 in DNA: TGTGTTAGCATTTCCTACTATGGCTACACCTTC. Its translation is CVSISYYGYTF.

This clonotype was seen a handful of times. The chain carries TRBV27 and TRBJ2-7; 8 bases are a match to TRBD1. Germline trimming cut 6 bases from V and 1 base from J; bases unmatched to any gene: 5. CDR3 length equals 14 residues. Germline V gene lookup returns CDR1 MNHEY and CDR2 SMNVEV (reference sequence). The CDR3 loop reads CASSRQGQSYEQYF. As DNA, the CDR3 is TGTGCCAGCAGCCGACAGGGGCAATCCTACGAGCAGTACTTC.

The rearrangement links TRBV12-3 or TRBV12-4 to TRBJ2-1; no clear D gene. The CDR3 runs to 13 residues. Trimming shortened V by 6 bases and J by 3 bases, and 9 bases separated the two germline ends. As DNA, the CDR3 is TGTGCCAGCAGCCCCTCCCTCTACAATGAGCAGTTCTTC. Protein product: CASSPSLYNEQFF.

In regard to this clonotype: A much larger clone lies a single base off, so this may be a read error. The genes are TRBV7-2 and TRBJ1-5, with D possibly matching TRBD1 (5 bases). The V gene lost 2 bases and the J gene lost 7 bases, with 15 bases spanning the gap. The CDR3 consists of 15 residues. Germline V gives CDR1 SGHTA, CDR2 FQGNSA. The CDR3 is CASSLSGQVKQPQHF. The CDR3 DNA is TGTGCCAGCAGCTTATCTGGACAAGTCAAGCAGCCCCAGCATTTT.

The rearrangement joins TRBV28 to TRBJ1-1; no reliable D call. CDR3 length: 15 residues. Germline CDR1 reads MDHEN; CDR2 reads SYDVKM. Trimming took off 1 base at V and 4 bases at J, with 13 bases between the two ends. The CDR3 protein is CASSLFPERTTEAFF. The CDR3 DNA is TGTGCCAGCAGTTTATTTCCCGAACGGACCACTGAAGCTTTCTTT.

This clonotype was seen many times. CDR3 residues: CSAPGLGPIGQFF. CDR3 DNA: TGCAGTGCCCCGGGACTAGGACCGATAGGGCAGTTCTTC. The chain is built from TRBV20-1 and TRBJ2-1; the match to TRBD2 covers 8 bases. The CDR3 loop spans 13 amino acids. Germline lookup yields CDR1 DFQATT and CDR2 SNEGSKA (reference sequence). V dropped 6 bases and J dropped 12; count of bases not matched to a gene: 13.

The chain joins TRBV5-1 to TRBJ1-1, with D possibly TRBD1 on 6 matching bases. CDR3 length: 12 amino acids. The germline V gene encodes CDR1 SGHRS and CDR2 YFSETQ. The V end lost 4 bases, the J end lost 7 bases, and 11 bases lay between the germline ends. CDR3: CASSQGQVEAFF. CDR3 DNA sequence: TGCGCCAGCAGCCAGGGACAAGTTGAAGCTTTCTTT. Together with reference TRBV5-1 and TRBJ1-1, the CDR3 gives the full variable domain: KAGVTQTPRYLIKTRGQQVTLSCSPISGHRSVSWYQQTPGQGLQFLFEYFSETQRNKGNFPGRFSGRQFSNSRSEMNVSTLELGDSALYLCASSQGQVEAFFGQGTRLTVV.

This sequence joins TRBV5-1 and TRBJ2-7, with TRBD1 matching over 9 bases. The ends lost 4 bases at V and 6 bases at J; junction bases unmatched: 5. The CDR3 has 13 amino acids. The germline CDR1 and CDR2 sequences are SGHRS and YFSETQ. The CDR3 DNA reads as TGCGCCAGCAGCGTGGGGACAGGGTCCGAGCAGTACTTC. Protein sequence: CASSVGTGSEQYF.

This chain uses TRBV4-1 with TRBJ2-3; the D gene is possibly TRBD2 (6 bases). There are 20 residues in the CDR3. CDR1 and CDR2 (germline): MGHRA, YSYEKL. V lost 0 bases to trimming and J lost 1 base, with 23 bases between them. CDR3 protein: CASSQDPGIAVGQRTDTQYF. CDR3 nucleotide sequence: TGCGCCAGCAGCCAAGATCCCGGGATAGCGGTAGGGCAGCGCACAGATACGCAGTATTTT.

To note about this clonotype: At one boundary the junction diverges from the germline segment, which might be a read error. The V and J genes are TRBV5-1 and TRBJ2-1; D unresolved. The CDR3 length is 14 residues. Germline lookup yields CDR1 SGHRS and CDR2 YFSETQ. The CDR3 here is CAISQDPPPGEQFF. The CDR3 region has the DNA TGCGCCATCAGCCAAGATCCCCCTCCCGGTGAGCAGTTCTTC.

The chain has TRBV7-8 and TRBJ2-6, with D unresolved. Germline CDR1 reads SGHVS; CDR2 reads FQNEAQ. Trimming removed 3 bases at V and 0 bases at J, with 6 bases between. This CDR3 has 15 residues. CDR3 residues: CASSFTFSGANVLTF. As DNA, the CDR3 is TGTGCCAGCAGCTTTACCTTCTCTGGGGCCAACGTCCTGACTTTC. The whole variable domain, remainder taken from reference TRBV7-8 and TRBJ2-6, is GAGVSQSPRYKVAKRGQDVALRCDPISGHVSLFWYQQALGQGPEFLTYFQNEAQLDKSGLPSDRFFAERPEGSVSTLKIQRTQQEDSAVYLCASSFTFSGANVLTFGAGSRLTVL.

This clonotype was observed many times. The J gene is TRBJ2-7, the V gene TRBV25-1; 8 positions match TRBD1. The CDR3 has 14 residues. The J segment lost 5 bases and the V segment lost 4 bases, leaving 7 bases of the junction unmatched. Germline-derived CDR1 and CDR2 are MGHDK and SYGVNS. CDR3 DNA sequence: TGTGCCAGCAGTGGGTGGACAGGGAGCCACGAGCAGTACTTC. It is translated as CASSGWTGSHEQYF.

This clonotype was seen a handful of times. The chain is built from TRBV20-1 and TRBJ2-2, with D possibly being TRBD1 (6 bases). Per the germline V gene, CDR1 is DFQATT and CDR2 is SNEGSKA (reference sequence). V lost 2 bases and J lost 3, with 13 bases in between. This CDR3 has 15 residues. Here the CDR3 reads CSARPLTGYTGELFF. The CDR3 bases are TGCAGTGCTAGACCGTTGACAGGATACACCGGGGAGCTGTTTTTT.

Comments on this clonotype: This may come from a read error, since a much larger clone is one base off. The rearrangement links TRBV28 to TRBJ1-6; TRBD1 matches at 8 bases. Germline lookup yields CDR1 MDHEN and CDR2 SYDVKM. The V and J ends lost 8 bases and 8 bases, in that order; junction bases with no gene match: 11. This CDR3 comprises 15 residues. CDR3 loop: CASGPSDRDYSPLHF. The CDR3 region has the DNA TGTGCCAGCGGTCCCTCGGACAGGGATTATTCACCCCTCCACTTT.

This clonotype was recorded at least ten times. V usage is TRBV20-1 and J usage is TRBJ2-1, with TRBD2 identical over 7 bases. V was clipped by 7 bases and J by 6 bases; unmatched bases: 9. The length of the CDR3 is 13 residues. In germline, CDR1 is DFQATT, CDR2 SNEGSKA (reference sequence). The DNA for the CDR3 is TGCAGTGGGCCCCTAGCGGCCGGCAATGAGCAGTTCTTC. It codes for CSGPLAAGNEQFF.

A remark on this clonotype: Being one base from a much bigger clone, this may be a read error. This rearrangement joins TRBV6-1 to TRBJ2-2; TRBD2 agrees at 12 bases. Germline V gene lookup returns CDR1 MNHNS and CDR2 SASEGT. This CDR3 region has 19 residues. With 5 bases clipped from V and 1 base from J, the junction kept 11 bases outside the gene matches. CDR3 protein: CASSLGLAGSRVNTGELFF. CDR3 coding DNA: TGTGCCAGCAGTCTTGGACTAGCGGGATCTCGTGTGAACACCGGGGAGCTGTTTTTT.

The sample holds a few counts of this clonotype. The rearrangement joins TRBV20-1 to TRBJ2-3, with TRBD1 matching 8 bases. This CDR3 is 15 amino acids long. Germline assignment: CDR1 DFQATT and CDR2 SNEGSKA (reference sequence). V shed 6 bases and J 2 bases; nucleotides not matched to a gene: 10. The DNA of the CDR3 is TGCAGTGCGCCTAATCCAGGGGGCGACACAGATACGCAGTATTTT. It is translated as CSAPNPGGDTDTQYF.

The chain joins TRBV5-4 to TRBJ2-5, with unresolved D. The length of the CDR3 is 13 residues. Trimming left V 4 bases short and J 0 bases short, with 7 bases between. Germline CDR1 is SGHNT and CDR2 is YYREEE (reference sequence). Here the CDR3 DNA reads TGTGCCAGCAGCCCGGATTACCAAGAGACCCAGTACTTC. This codes for CASSPDYQETQYF.

The V gene is TRBV28, the J gene TRBJ2-5; D perhaps matches TRBD1 (5 bases). Trimming removed 5 bases at V and 11 bases at J, with 15 bases between. The CDR3 is made up of 12 amino acids. Germline V gene data show CDR1 as MDHEN and CDR2 as SYDVKM. CDR3 residues: CASSTWGPEQYF. DNA of the CDR3: TGTGCCAGCAGTACCTGGGGCCCTGAGCAGTACTTC.

This clonotype was picked up many times. This chain joins TRBV27 and TRBJ1-5, with 11 bases aligning to TRBD1. V shed 1 base, J shed 5 bases, and the junction held 7 bases outside the gene matches. The germline V gene has CDR1 MNHEY and CDR2 SMNVEV (reference sequence). CDR3 length equals 17 residues. The CDR3 region is CASSLLVGQGVHQPQHF. The CDR3 bases are TGTGCCAGCAGTTTATTAGTGGGACAGGGGGTCCATCAGCCCCAGCATTTT.

This clonotype was seen just once. V gene TRBV2 combines with J gene TRBJ2-5; perhaps D is TRBD1 or TRBD2 (5 bases each). This CDR3 comprises 14 residues. CDR1 and CDR2 (germline): SNHLY, FYNNEI. V lost 4 bases and J 5 bases, leaving 14 bases between the germline ends. The CDR3 bases are TGTGCCAGCAGTGCTGGGACGTCTGGGGAGACCCAGTACTTC. Translated: CASSAGTSGETQYF.

As for this clonotype: One junction end does not reproduce the germline sequence, and a read error may be involved. The rearrangement links TRBV4-1 to TRBJ2-7; 11 nucleotides align to TRBD2. Germline V lookup: CDR1 MGHRA, CDR2 YSYEKL. The CDR3 length is 14 residues. CDR3 residues: CASSQEVRLAGRHF. The CDR3 coding sequence is TGCGCCAGCAGCCAAGAGGTGAGACTAGCGGGAAGGCACTTC.

V is TRBV24-1 and J is TRBJ2-1; D is ambiguous. The CDR3 is 13 residues long. Germline V gene sequence: CDR1 KGHDR, CDR2 SFDVKD. V lost 7 bases and J lost 10, with 16 bases in between. As DNA, the CDR3 is TGTGCCACCAGCCAGAGTCGACTGTCCGAGCAGTTCTTC. As protein: CATSQSRLSEQFF.

The chain couples TRBV20-1 to TRBJ2-3; 16 positions match TRBD2. CDR3 length: 17 amino acids. Germline lookup yields CDR1 DFQATT and CDR2 SNEGSKA (reference sequence). The V and J ends lost 6 bases and 4 bases, in that order; junction bases with no gene match: 10. CDR3 amino acids: CSAPGTSGRAVPDTQYF. The CDR3 nucleotides are TGCAGTGCCCCCGGGACTAGCGGGAGGGCCGTTCCAGATACGCAGTATTTT.

Worth noting for this clonotype: This could be a read error, since a much larger clone is one nucleotide away. The chain recombines TRBV6-1 with TRBJ2-3; D is uncertain. This CDR3 region has 13 residues. Trimming pared 10 bases from V and 4 bases from J, leaving 15 bases between. Germline CDR1 is MNHNS and CDR2 is SASEGT. The CDR3 loop reads CAIMGSMADTQYF. For the CDR3, the DNA is TGTGCCATCATGGGCAGTATGGCAGATACGCAGTATTTT.

Points on this clonotype: At one end, the junction sequence differs from germline, possibly due to a read error. The CDR3 region is CPSTSDRLTYNEQFF. The CDR3 DNA follows: TGTCCCAGCACCTCGGACAGACTTACCTACAATGAGCAGTTCTTC. The V call is TRBV2, the J call TRBJ2-1; TRBD1 might be the D (6 bases). Looked up from germline, CDR1 is SNHLY and CDR2 is FYNNEI. The CDR3 runs 15 residues.

This clonotype was picked up many times. V is TRBV15 and J is TRBJ2-7; TRBD1 agrees at 7 bases. Germline-derived CDR1 and CDR2 are LNHNV and YYDKDF (reference sequence). The CDR3 is made up of 14 amino acids. V gave up 1 base and J gave up 2 bases; unmatched junction bases: 2. CDR3 sequence (DNA): TGTGCCACCAGCAGAGGGACAGGAACCTACGAGCAGTACTTC. Translating it yields CATSRGTGTYEQYF.